What follows are 23 T cell receptor beta chains derived from one specimen sequenced in a study of type 1 regulatory T cells. TCRdb reprocessed the reads with MiXCR, giving one entry per CDR3 protein. The sample has tens of thousands of distinct CDR3 sequences, roughly two thirds seen once. The antigens for these receptors are not known. What was sequenced was cultured non-Tr1 T cells, either the whole culture or a sorted T cell fraction (not recorded which). Receptors were obtained from a human donor in good health.

In DNA form, the CDR3 reads TGCGCCAGCGGACCGGGACAGGGGCCACCATGGGAGACCCAGTACTTC. Protein: CASGPGQGPPWETQYF. V gene TRBV5-1 combines with J gene TRBJ2-5; 10 bases fit TRBD1. This CDR3 has 16 residues. CDR1 and CDR2 (germline): SGHRS, YFSETQ. Trimming took 7 bases from V and 5 from J; bases not matched to a gene: 14.

This chain uses TRBV28 with TRBJ2-2, with D possibly TRBD2 on 6 matching bases. V was shortened by 3 bases and J by 3 bases, with 17 bases between the two germline ends. The CDR3 totals 17 residues. In germline, CDR1 is MDHEN, CDR2 SYDVKM. CDR3 sequence reads: CASSFPGVGRHTGELFF. The CDR3 DNA reads TGTGCCAGCAGTTTCCCGGGGGTAGGACGGCACACCGGGGAGCTGTTTTTT.

This clonotype appeared a few times. V is TRBV6-6 and J is TRBJ2-6, with 11 bases fitting TRBD1. The junction had 2 bases not matched to a gene; V was cut back by 0 bases and J by 1 base. The germline gives CDR1 MNHNY, CDR2 SVGAGI (reference sequence). The CDR3 consists of 18 residues. The CDR3 region is CASSYSGQGASGANVLTF. CDR3 coding DNA: TGTGCCAGCAGTTACTCAGGACAGGGGGCATCTGGGGCCAACGTCCTGACTTTC.

Comments on this clonotype: Because the CDR3 is missing its conserved closing phenylalanine or tryptophan, this is likely a read error. The V call is TRBV30, the J call TRBJ1-2; D is uncertain. V was trimmed by 2 bases and J by 7 bases, leaving 20 bases between them. The CDR3 is made up of 15 amino acids. Germline CDR1 and CDR2: GTSNPN and SVGIG (reference sequence). CDR3 residues: CAWSLPPASEFGYTI. CDR3 nucleotides: TGTGCCTGGAGTCTACCACCAGCCTCTGAATTTGGCTACACCATC.

Only one count was recorded for this clonotype. This chain joins TRBV20-1 and TRBJ2-7; TRBD1 matches 9 bases. The CDR3 runs to 14 residues. Germline loops: CDR1 DFQATT, CDR2 SNEGSKA (reference sequence). V lost 3 bases and J lost 5; bases outside the gene matches: 8. In DNA, the CDR3 is TGCAGTGCTAGCAAACGGACAGGGGAGGACGAGCAGTACTTC. Its protein product is CSASKRTGEDEQYF.

The CDR3 nucleotides are TGTGCCAGCAGCTTGGGGGGACAGCAGGCGAACACCGGGGAGCTGTTTTTT. Translated: CASSLGGQQANTGELFF. The rearrangement joins TRBV7-6 to TRBJ2-2, with D perhaps TRBD1 (7 bases). Germline values: CDR1 SGHVS, CDR2 FNYEAQ. This CDR3 contains 17 residues. Trimming pared 3 bases from V and 0 bases from J, leaving 14 bases between.

Concerning this clonotype: One end of the junction does not line up with germline, which may come from a read error. V gene TRBV12-3 or TRBV12-4 combines with J gene TRBJ1-2, with no clear D. The CDR3 spans 16 residues. The chain's CDR3 is CAGSLAGTGANYGYTF. The DNA for the CDR3 is TGTGCCGGCAGTTTAGCGGGTACTGGAGCTAACTATGGCTACACCTTC.

The chain carries TRBV10-3 and TRBJ1-3; TRBD1 agrees at 8 bases. With V trimmed by 9 bases and J by 4 bases, 11 bases remained unmatched. CDR3 length equals 15 residues. Germline CDR1 and CDR2: ENHRY and SYGVKD. DNA for the CDR3: TGTGCCATAGCTCCCGGACAGGGCCCCGGAAACACCATATATTTT. It is translated as CAIAPGQGPGNTIYF.

The V call is TRBV7-9, the J call TRBJ1-3; D call uncertain. Germline assignment: CDR1 SEHNR and CDR2 FQNEAQ (reference sequence). The CDR3 contains 14 residues. The germline V and J ends were trimmed by 5 bases and 1 base, with 9 bases remaining between them. The CDR3 sequence: CASSTEVSGNTIYF. Written as DNA, the CDR3 is TGTGCCAGCAGCACGGAGGTATCTGGAAACACCATATATTTT.

This chain connects TRBV6-6 to TRBJ1-5, with D possibly matching TRBD1 (6 bases). Germline loops: CDR1 MNHNY, CDR2 SVGAGI (reference sequence). The CDR3 has 11 amino acids. V was cut by 6 bases and J by 8 bases, with 8 bases left in between. The CDR3 here is CASSPGEPQHF. The CDR3 DNA reads as TGTGCCAGCAGCCCAGGGGAGCCCCAGCATTTT.

This clonotype has just a few counts. The rearrangement links TRBV12-3 or TRBV12-4 to TRBJ1-1, with D possibly being TRBD1 (6 bases). Trimming removed 5 bases from V and 8 bases from J, with 21 bases in between. The CDR3 is 15 residues long. The CDR3 protein is CASSHLTGTSMEAFF. CDR3 nucleotide sequence: TGTGCCAGCAGTCACCTCACTGGGACATCCATGGAAGCTTTCTTT.

A word on this clonotype: This may come from a read error, since a much larger clone is one base off. The gene calls are TRBV13 and TRBJ1-1; D gene ambiguous. V lost 6 bases and J 1 base, leaving 12 bases between the germline ends. The CDR3 spans 14 residues. From germline, CDR1 is PRHDT and CDR2 FYEKMQ (reference sequence). CDR3 in amino acids: CASRPQCPNTEAFF. Here the CDR3 DNA reads TGTGCCAGCAGGCCACAGTGTCCGAACACTGAAGCTTTCTTT.

The chain joins TRBV7-9 to TRBJ1-2, with 7 bases fitting TRBD1. This CDR3 has 15 residues. With 5 bases clipped from V and 1 base from J, the junction kept 7 bases outside the gene matches. CDR1 is SEHNR and CDR2 is FQNEAQ in the germline V gene (reference sequence). CDR3 in amino acids: CASSLGQPINYGYTF. CDR3 sequence (DNA): TGTGCCAGCAGCCTGGGACAGCCGATTAACTATGGCTACACCTTC.

This chain links TRBV20-1 with TRBJ2-1; 8 bases align to TRBD1. Looked up from germline, CDR1 is DFQATT and CDR2 is SNEGSKA (reference sequence). After removal of 0 bases from V and 3 bases from J, the junction contained 1 base not matched to a gene. The CDR3 has 14 residues. Written as DNA, the CDR3 is TGCAGTGCTAGAGACAGGGGGCGCTACAATGAGCAGTTCTTC. Residues: CSARDRGRYNEQFF.

The chain uses TRBV5-5 and TRBJ2-1; no clear D gene. Trimming stripped 0 bases from V and 4 bases from J, with 2 bases between. The length of the CDR3 is 12 residues. Germline V gene sequence: CDR1 SGHKS, CDR2 YYEKEE (reference sequence). The CDR3 DNA sequence: TGTGCCAGCAGCTTGGCGTACAATGAGCAGTTCTTC. This translates into CASSLAYNEQFF.

V gene TRBV6-1 combines with J gene TRBJ1-2, with D perhaps matching TRBD1 (5 bases). CDR3 length: 13 amino acids. The V and J ends lost 6 bases and 4 bases respectively, with 12 bases between them. Per the germline V gene, CDR1 is MNHNS and CDR2 is SASEGT. CDR3 protein: CASRQGPIYGYTF. The CDR3, as DNA: TGTGCCAGCAGGCAGGGACCAATCTATGGCTACACCTTC.

This clonotype was seen once. The chain links TRBV7-2 to TRBJ1-5; perhaps TRBD1 as D (5 bases). The V gene's germline CDR1 is SGHTA and CDR2 FQGNSA. Trimming removed 3 bases at V and 6 bases at J, with 15 bases between. This CDR3 has 15 residues. The CDR3 DNA sequence: TGTGCCAGCAGCTTGTACCCCGCGGGGGGTCAGCCCCAGCATTTT. It is translated as CASSLYPAGGQPQHF.

The rearrangement uses TRBV5-1 and TRBJ2-5; D is unclear. The CDR3 extends over 14 amino acids. Germline-derived CDR1 and CDR2 are SGHRS and YFSETQ. V lost 4 bases, J lost 4 bases, and 14 bases lay in between. The chain's CDR3 is CASSPKASGETQYF. CDR3 DNA sequence: TGCGCCAGCAGCCCCAAGGCTTCGGGAGAGACCCAGTACTTC. Using reference TRBV5-1 and TRBJ2-5 for the parts outside the CDR3, the full variable domain is KAGVTQTPRYLIKTRGQQVTLSCSPISGHRSVSWYQQTPGQGLQFLFEYFSETQRNKGNFPGRFSGRQFSNSRSEMNVSTLELGDSALYLCASSPKASGETQYFGPGTRLLVL.

This chain uses TRBV28 with TRBJ2-3; 8 bases align to TRBD1. Germline V gene sequence: CDR1 MDHEN, CDR2 SYDVKM. This CDR3 is 14 amino acids long. The V and J ends lost 6 bases and 3 bases, in that order; junction bases with no gene match: 5. CDR3: CASRKQGGTDTQYF. CDR3 DNA: TGTGCCAGCAGGAAACAGGGGGGAACAGATACGCAGTATTTT.

The V call is TRBV29-1, the J call TRBJ2-1, with TRBD1 matching over 8 bases. Losses at the gene ends were 4 bases for V and 8 bases for J; bases not matched to a gene: 10. The germline CDR1 and CDR2 sequences are SQVTM and ANQGSEA. The CDR3 spans 14 residues. The CDR3 spells CSVGQGASFHEQFF. The CDR3 region has the DNA TGCAGCGTTGGTCAGGGGGCTAGCTTCCATGAGCAGTTCTTC.

This clonotype was counted between two and nine times. The rearrangement uses TRBV20-1 and TRBJ2-7, with D unclear. V lost 6 bases and J lost 5, with 8 bases in between. The CDR3 spans 10 residues. The V gene's germline CDR1 is DFQATT and CDR2 SNEGSKA (reference sequence). CDR3 sequence: CSADKNEQYF. The CDR3 nucleotides are TGCAGTGCCGATAAAAACGAGCAGTACTTC.

This clonotype has more than one count but fewer than ten. CDR3 nucleotide sequence: TGTGCCAGCAGCTTAGGGCCCAATCAGCCCCAGCATTTT. It is translated as CASSLGPNQPQHF. The chain links TRBV7-2 to TRBJ1-5; D not resolved. The length of the CDR3 is 13 residues. V gave up 1 base and J gave up 3 bases, with 4 bases separating them. From germline, CDR1 is SGHTA and CDR2 FQGNSA.

Only one count was recorded for this clonotype. The chain has TRBV10-3 and TRBJ1-1; TRBD1 matches at 11 bases. The CDR3 runs 12 residues. J lost 5 bases, V lost 8 bases, and 1 base had no gene match. The germline V gene encodes CDR1 ENHRY and CDR2 SYGVKD. For the CDR3, the DNA is TGTGCCATCGGGACAGGGGGAACTGAAGCTTTCTTT. Translating gives CAIGTGGTEAFF.